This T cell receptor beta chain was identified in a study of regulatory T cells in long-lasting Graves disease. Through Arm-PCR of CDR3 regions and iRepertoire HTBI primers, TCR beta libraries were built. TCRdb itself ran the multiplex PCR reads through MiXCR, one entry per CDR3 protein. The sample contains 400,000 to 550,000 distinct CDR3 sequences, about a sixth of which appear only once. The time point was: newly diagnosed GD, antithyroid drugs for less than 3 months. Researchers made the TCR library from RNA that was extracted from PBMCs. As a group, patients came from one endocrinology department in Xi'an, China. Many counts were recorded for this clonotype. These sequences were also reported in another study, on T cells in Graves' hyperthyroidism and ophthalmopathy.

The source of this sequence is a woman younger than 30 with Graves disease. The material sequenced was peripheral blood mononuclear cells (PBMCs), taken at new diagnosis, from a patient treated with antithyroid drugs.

The CDR3 bases are TGTGCCAGCAGGTGGGACGGGAACAACAATGAGCAGTTCTTC. Translated, it gives CASRWDGNNNEQFF. This chain links TRBV2 with TRBJ2-3; perhaps D is TRBD1 or TRBD2 (5 bases each). The J call is in doubt because the DNA end fits TRBJ2-1 better. This CDR3 has 14 residues. The germline V gene has CDR1 SNHLY and CDR2 FYNNEI.